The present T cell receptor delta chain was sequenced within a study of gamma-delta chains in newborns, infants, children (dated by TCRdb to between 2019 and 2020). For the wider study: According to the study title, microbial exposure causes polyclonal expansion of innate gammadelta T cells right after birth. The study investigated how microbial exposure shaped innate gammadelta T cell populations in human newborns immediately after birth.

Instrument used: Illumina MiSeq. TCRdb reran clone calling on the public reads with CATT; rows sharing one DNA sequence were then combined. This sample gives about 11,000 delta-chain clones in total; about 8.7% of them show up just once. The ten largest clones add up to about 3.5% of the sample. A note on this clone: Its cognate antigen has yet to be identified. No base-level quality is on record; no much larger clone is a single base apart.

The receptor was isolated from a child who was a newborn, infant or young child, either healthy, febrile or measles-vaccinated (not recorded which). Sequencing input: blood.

CDR3 loop: CACDSVLGDTPQYTDKLIF. Read as DNA, the sequence is TGTGCCTGTGACTCCGTACTGGGGGATACGCCTCAGTACACCGATAAACTCATCTTT. The chain is assembled from TRDV2 and TRDJ1, with TRDD3 matching 13 junction bases. Unmatched junction bases come to 12, with V trimmed by 3 bases and J by 0 bases. The CDR3 covers 19 residues, taking in both the cysteine and the phenylalanine. Just the 57-base CDR3 DNA is kept, in frame starting at base 1. CDR1 GEAIGNYY and CDR2 EKD were looked up in the germline V gene.